Below are 5 T cell receptor beta chains sequenced from a single sample in a study of radiation and T cells in renal cell carcinoma. Specified time point: blood 2 weeks post-SBRT. Documented treatment: 15 Gy SBRT to primary tumor, nephrectomy 4 weeks later. Method: immunoSEQ multiplex PCR; TCRdb's copy keeps in-frame clones and lacks some. The sample includes 120,000 or so clones, 81% of them seen just once. The material sequenced was blood, taken from a patient whose treatment included radiotherapy and nephrectomy. These receptors were collected from a man aged 50 to 60 with renal cell carcinoma.

The chain uses TRBV19 and TRBJ1-3; tentative D call: TRBD1 (5 bases). The CDR3 totals 14 residues. The V end lost 8 bases, the J end lost 2 bases, and 13 bases lay between the germline ends. The germline gives CDR1 LNHDA, CDR2 SQIVND (reference sequence). DNA of the CDR3: TGTGCCAGTCGGGGACCCTGGACTGGAAACACCATATATTTT. Translated, it gives CASRGPWTGNTIYF. Supplemented by reference TRBV19 and TRBJ1-3, the full variable domain reads DGGITQSPKYLFRKEGQNVTLSCEQNLNHDAMYWYRQDPGQGLRLIYYSQIVNDFQKGDIAEGYSVSREKKESFPLTVTSAQKNPTAFYLCASRGPWTGNTIYFGEGSWLTVV.

The genes are TRBV11-2 and TRBJ1-2; no reliable D call. This CDR3 contains 13 residues. Trimming cost V 5 bases and J 2 bases, with 9 bases left between them. Germline CDR1 is SGHAT and CDR2 is FQNNGV. The CDR3 DNA sequence: TGTGCCAGCAGCAACCCCAGCAACTATGGCTACACCTTC. This gives the protein CASSNPSNYGYTF.

This clone was observed a few times. The chain joins TRBV19 to TRBJ1-6; no reliable D call. CDR3 length: 17 residues. Trimming pared 3 bases from V and 0 bases from J, leaving 12 bases between. Germline-derived CDR1 and CDR2 are LNHDA and SQIVND (reference sequence). The CDR3 DNA reads as TGTGCCAGTAGTATGCAGACCGGCGGCTCCTATAATTCACCCCTCCACTTT. Residues: CASSMQTGGSYNSPLHF. The complete variable domain, with remaining parts taken from reference TRBV19 and TRBJ1-6, reads DGGITQSPKYLFRKEGQNVTLSCEQNLNHDAMYWYRQDPGQGLRLIYYSQIVNDFQKGDIAEGYSVSREKKESFPLTVTSAQKNPTAFYLCASSMQTGGSYNSPLHFGNGTRLTVT.

The chain combines TRBV7-3 with TRBJ2-5, with 11 bases identical to TRBD1. CDR1 is SGHTA, CDR2 FQGTGA, per germline. The length of the CDR3 is 15 residues. With 6 bases clipped from V and 5 bases from J, the junction kept 8 bases outside the gene matches. CDR3 bases: TGTGCCAGCAGTCCTGGGACAGGGGGTTTTGAGACCCAGTACTTC. The encoded protein is CASSPGTGGFETQYF.

The CDR3 DNA is TGTGCCAGTAGTGGCGGGTACCAAGAGACCCAGTACTTC. This encodes CASSGGYQETQYF. J is TRBJ2-5 and V is TRBV19; D is possibly TRBD2 (5 bases). Trimming pared 5 bases from V and 0 bases from J, leaving 7 bases between. The CDR3 spans 13 residues. The germline CDR1 and CDR2 sequences are LNHDA and SQIVND (reference sequence).